Sequencing of this T cell receptor (beta chain) was carried out in a study of cytomegalovirus exposure and HLA in healthy donors. Findings and limits, study-wide: In a later analysis, several top co-occurrence clusters appeared linked to parvovirus B19, influenza, CMV and Epstein-Barr virus. Reported performance of the classifier showed diagnosis of cytomegalovirus status with high specificity and sensitivity. It was only CMV serostatus that was available as immune exposure information. The analysis excluded some indistinguishable V segments, including TRBV6-2 and TRBV6-3.

After removal of 0 bases from V and 2 bases from J, the junction contained 6 bases not matched to a gene. CDR1 and CDR2 from the germline V gene are SGDLS and YYNGEE. This CDR3 spans 16 amino acids. As regards this clone: Its specificity is unknown.

PCR employed 60 Vbeta and 13 Jbeta primers. Produced via immunoSEQ multiplex PCR; TCRdb's table is partial and in-frame only. The table records over 150,000 clones, under 85% of them present only once. This chain connects TRBV9 to TRBJ2-5; 8 nucleotides agree with TRBD2. The sequence came from a man between 18 and 35 years old in good health and CMV-seronegative. Sequencing was performed on PBMCs. The chain's CDR3 is CASSVAGGWGQETQYF. The CDR3 region has the DNA TGTGCCAGCAGCGTAGCGGGGGGGTGGGGGCAAGAGACCCAGTACTTC.